A single sample is the source of the 29 T cell receptor beta chains below, sequenced in a study of cytomegalovirus exposure and HLA in healthy donors (dated by TCRdb to 2015 to 2018). Libraries were built with the immunoSEQ multiplex PCR assay. The multiplex PCR relied on a mix of 60 forward primers for TCR Vbeta segments and 13 reverse primers for TCR Jbeta segments. TCRdb took over this immuneACCESS table, retaining in-frame rearrangements with V and J assigned. Such tables are incomplete; in checked studies, under half of the missing clones stem from an unresolved V gene, and the remainder is unexplained. Within this sample are 80,000 to 90,000 clones, with approximately 80% of them counted one time only. Of the sample, under 2% is held by the ten largest clones. The sequencing sample was made of PBMCs. These receptors were taken from a woman in her 30s in good health and CMV-seronegative.

V and J are TRBV5-1 and TRBJ2-3; perhaps TRBD1 as D (6 bases). Germline assignment: CDR1 SGHRS and CDR2 YFSETQ. V lost 0 bases to trimming and J lost 5 bases, with 13 bases between them. This CDR3 contains 15 residues. DNA of the CDR3: TGCGCCAGCAGCTTGGCCTTACAGGGTGGAGATACGCAGTATTTT. It yields the protein CASSLALQGGDTQYF.

CDR3 nucleotide sequence: TGTGCCAGCAGCTTAGATCTACCCCTTTACTACGAGCAGTACTTC. Amino acid sequence: CASSLDLPLYYEQYF. The rearrangement links TRBV11-1 to TRBJ2-7, with no clear D. The CDR3 spans 15 residues. V shed 1 base and J shed 3 bases, with 13 bases lying between them. Germline lookup yields CDR1 SGHAT and CDR2 FQDESV (reference sequence).

This clone was counted a few times. This sequence joins TRBV27 and TRBJ1-2; D perhaps matches TRBD1 (6 bases). Between the trimmed V and J ends, which lost 8 bases and 5 bases, there was a span of 9 bases. Germline loops: CDR1 MNHEY, CDR2 SMNVEV (reference sequence). CDR3 length: 11 residues. CDR3 region: CASGGGYGYTF. CDR3 DNA sequence: TGTGCCAGCGGGGGCGGTTATGGCTACACCTTC.

The rearrangement joins TRBV7-8 to TRBJ2-1, with 11 bases fitting TRBD1. The CDR3 is made up of 15 amino acids. V lost 4 bases, J lost 5 bases, and 4 bases stayed unmatched. Germline V CDR1 and CDR2: SGHVS, FQNEAQ. The CDR3 DNA follows: TGTGCCAGCAGCTCGGGACAGGGGGACAACAATGAGCAGTTCTTC. The encoded protein is CASSSGQGDNNEQFF.

This sequence joins TRBV6-6 and TRBJ2-1, with 9 bases aligning to TRBD1. This CDR3 contains 14 residues. Germline V gives CDR1 MNHNY, CDR2 SVGAGI (reference sequence). J gave up 7 bases and V 6 bases, and 7 bases lay outside the gene matches. The CDR3 region has the DNA TGTGCCAGCAGACCCCAGGACAGGGGTAATGAGCAGTTCTTC. It specifies CASRPQDRGNEQFF.

This sequence joins TRBV4-2 and TRBJ1-1; TRBD1 matches 7 bases. The CDR3 spans 14 residues. Germline V gene lookup returns CDR1 LGHNA and CDR2 YNFKEQ. With 3 bases clipped from V and 1 base from J, the junction kept 2 bases outside the gene matches. The CDR3 DNA reads TGTGCCAGCAGCCAGGACAGGAAGAACACTGAAGCTTTCTTT. Translated: CASSQDRKNTEAFF.

This rearrangement joins TRBV10-3 to TRBJ1-5; D unclear. The CDR3 contains 15 residues. Trimming removed 3 bases at V and 4 bases at J, with 13 bases between. The germline CDR1 and CDR2 sequences are ENHRY and SYGVKD. The CDR3 bases are TGTGCCATCAGTGATGGAGGCTCGGGAAATCAGCCCCAGCATTTT. It specifies CAISDGGSGNQPQHF.

This clone was seen a single time. V gene TRBV7-8 combines with J gene TRBJ2-3, with 14 bases identical to TRBD2. CDR3 length: 17 residues. V lost 0 bases to trimming and J lost 6 bases; unmatched junction nucleotides: 5. Looked up from germline, CDR1 is SGHVS and CDR2 is FQNEAQ. CDR3 coding DNA: TGTGCCAGCAGCTTAGCGCAGACTAGCGGGAGGGCTGATACGCAGTATTTT. Translating gives CASSLAQTSGRADTQYF. Full variable domain (rest looked up from reference TRBV7-8 and TRBJ2-3): GAGVSQSPRYKVAKRGQDVALRCDPISGHVSLFWYQQALGQGPEFLTYFQNEAQLDKSGLPSDRFFAERPEGSVSTLKIQRTQQEDSAVYLCASSLAQTSGRADTQYFGPGTRLTVL.

This chain links TRBV4-1 with TRBJ2-7; 8 nucleotides line up with TRBD1. The CDR3 has 15 amino acids. Germline V gives CDR1 MGHRA, CDR2 YSYEKL. The V segment lost 4 bases and the J segment 4 bases; nucleotides outside the gene matches: 9. Written as DNA, the CDR3 is TGCGCCAGCAGCCCCCTCCCAGGGGGCTATTACGAGCAGTACTTC. Protein: CASSPLPGGYYEQYF.

The rearrangement links TRBV4-3 to TRBJ2-2; TRBD1 matches at 7 bases. This CDR3 region has 15 residues. The germline V gene has CDR1 LGHNA and CDR2 YSLEER. Trimming took 2 bases from V and 6 from J; bases not matched to a gene: 6. The CDR3 here is CASSQTTGWAGELFF. CDR3 nucleotide sequence: TGCGCCAGCAGCCAAACGACAGGGTGGGCCGGGGAGCTGTTTTTT.

The chain recombines TRBV15 with TRBJ2-3; D may be TRBD1 (6 bases). This CDR3 is 14 amino acids long. V shed 3 bases and J shed 1 base, with 8 bases lying between them. Germline CDR1 and CDR2: LNHNV and YYDKDF (reference sequence). The CDR3 DNA reads as TGTGCCACCAGCAGCAGGGGTGGCACAGATACGCAGTATTTT. The encoded protein is CATSSRGGTDTQYF.

CDR3 coding DNA: TGTGCCAGCAGTTTATTCTGGGCTAGCGGGCACCCCACAGATACGCAGTATTTT. It encodes CASSLFWASGHPTDTQYF. The gene calls are TRBV27 and TRBJ2-3; 8 bases match TRBD2. The CDR3 runs to 18 residues. The germline V gene has CDR1 MNHEY and CDR2 SMNVEV (reference sequence). V lost 1 base and J lost 2; bases outside the gene matches: 11.

The chain has TRBV7-9 and TRBJ1-1, with no clear D. Deletions cut 5 bases from V and 1 base from J, with 11 bases between. Germline-derived CDR1 and CDR2 are SEHNR and FQNEAQ (reference sequence). This CDR3 has 14 residues. The CDR3 region is CASSLEWSNTEAFF. CDR3 nucleotide sequence: TGTGCCAGCAGCCTTGAGTGGTCGAACACTGAAGCTTTCTTT. Full variable domain (rest looked up from reference TRBV7-9 and TRBJ1-1): DTGVSQNPRHKITKRGQNVTFRCDPISEHNRLYWYRQTLGQGPEFLTYFQNEAQLEKSRLLSDRFSAERPKGSFSTLEIQRTEQGDSAMYLCASSLEWSNTEAFFGQGTRLTVV.

The V gene is TRBV28, the J gene TRBJ1-2; D gene ambiguous. The germline V gene encodes CDR1 MDHEN and CDR2 SYDVKM. Trimming cost V 3 bases and J 8 bases, with 10 bases left between them. The CDR3 has 12 residues. The CDR3 loop reads CASSFRGWGYTF. The CDR3 bases are TGTGCCAGCAGTTTTCGGGGTTGGGGCTACACCTTC.

About this clone itself: One end of the junction varies from germline; a read error may be responsible. The rearrangement joins TRBV7-9 to TRBJ2-7; possibly TRBD2 for D (6 bases). The length of the CDR3 is 15 residues. Germline CDR1 is SEHNR and CDR2 is FQNEAQ (reference sequence). The CDR3 spells CSSSPRELLNYEQYF. CDR3 nucleotide sequence: TGTTCCAGCAGCCCCCGGGAGCTACTTAACTACGAGCAGTACTTC.

This CDR3 reads CASSDSGGDEETQYF. CDR3 bases: TGTGCCAGCAGCGATAGCGGGGGGGATGAGGAGACCCAGTACTTC. The rearrangement joins TRBV9 to TRBJ2-5; 11 bases align to TRBD2. The CDR3 is 15 residues long. Germline lookup yields CDR1 SGDLS and CDR2 YYNGEE. Trimming cost V 3 bases and J 5 bases; bases outside gene matches: 6.

The V call is TRBV25-1, the J call TRBJ1-4, with D possibly being TRBD1 (5 bases). The germline V and J ends were trimmed by 6 bases and 4 bases, with 18 bases remaining between them. Germline-derived CDR1 and CDR2 are MGHDK and SYGVNS. The CDR3 loop spans 16 amino acids. For the CDR3, the DNA is TGTGCCAGCAGAAAACCCGGGACGGGGGGTAATGAAAAACTGTTTTTT. Its protein is CASRKPGTGGNEKLFF.

This chain connects TRBV6-1 to TRBJ2-7; a possible D gene is TRBD1 (5 bases). V lost 6 bases to trimming and J lost 2 bases, with 14 bases between them. Per germline, CDR1 MNHNS and CDR2 SASEGT. The CDR3 spans 14 residues. The chain's CDR3 is CASRVQGRTYEQYF. The CDR3, as DNA: TGTGCCAGCAGAGTCCAGGGTCGGACCTACGAGCAGTACTTC.

The V gene is TRBV6-6, the J gene TRBJ2-1, with 16 bases identical to TRBD2. Trimming at V came to 7 bases and at J to 8 bases, leaving 8 bases not matched to a gene. The germline V gene has CDR1 MNHNY and CDR2 SVGAGI (reference sequence). The CDR3 has 16 residues. The CDR3 region is CASTGTSGRGGYEQFF. In DNA form, the CDR3 reads TGTGCCAGCACGGGGACTAGCGGGAGGGGTGGGTATGAGCAGTTCTTC.

V usage is TRBV6-1 and J usage is TRBJ1-5; TRBD1 is a possible D gene (5 bases). Per germline, CDR1 MNHNS and CDR2 SASEGT. The CDR3 length is 14 residues. V lost 2 bases to trimming and J lost 5 bases, with 10 bases between them. CDR3 protein: CASSEQGRDQPQHF. The CDR3 DNA sequence: TGTGCCAGCAGTGAACAGGGAAGGGATCAGCCCCAGCATTTT.

J is TRBJ2-7 and V is TRBV15; no reliable D call. Trimming pared 0 bases from V and 2 bases from J, leaving 11 bases between. Germline V gene lookup returns CDR1 LNHNV and CDR2 YYDKDF (reference sequence). This CDR3 is 15 amino acids long. CDR3 region: CATSRDPNEPYEQYF. CDR3 nucleotide sequence: TGTGCCACCAGCAGAGATCCTAATGAACCCTACGAGCAGTACTTC. The variable domain in full, with the rest retrieved from reference TRBV15 and TRBJ2-7, is DAMVIQNPRYQVTQFGKPVTLSCSQTLNHNVMYWYQQKSSQAPKLLFHYYDKDFNNEADTPDNFQSRRPNTSFCFLDIRSPGLGDTAMYLCATSRDPNEPYEQYFGPGTRLTVT.

The chain couples TRBV5-6 to TRBJ2-7; 7 positions match TRBD1. The CDR3 covers 14 residues. CDR1 and CDR2 from the germline V gene are SGHDT and YYEEEE. The V and J ends lost 2 bases and 3 bases, in that order; junction bases with no gene match: 5. This CDR3 reads CASSFLRGIYEQYF. The CDR3 DNA is TGTGCCAGCAGCTTCCTCAGGGGGATCTACGAGCAGTACTTC.

This chain links TRBV19 with TRBJ2-7; 9 bases agree with TRBD1. CDR1 and CDR2 (germline): LNHDA, SQIVND (reference sequence). After removal of 8 bases from V and 2 bases from J, the junction contained 7 bases not matched to a gene. CDR3 length: 14 residues. CDR3 in DNA: TGTGCCAGTCGACGGACAGGGGAAACCTACGAGCAGTACTTC. Protein: CASRRTGETYEQYF. The whole variable domain, remainder taken from reference TRBV19 and TRBJ2-7, is DGGITQSPKYLFRKEGQNVTLSCEQNLNHDAMYWYRQDPGQGLRLIYYSQIVNDFQKGDIAEGYSVSREKKESFPLTVTSAQKNPTAFYLCASRRTGETYEQYFGPGTRLTVT.

The sample holds a few counts of this clone. The chain carries TRBV5-4 and TRBJ2-5; a weak D match, TRBD1 (6 bases). The J call is uncertain, as TRBJ2-7 better fits the DNA end. Germline lookup yields CDR1 SGHNT and CDR2 YYREEE (reference sequence). The CDR3 runs 12 residues. The CDR3 nucleotides are TGTGCCATGGGGGCGCCTCACTACGAGCAGTACTTC. It encodes CAMGAPHYEQYF.

CDR3 coding DNA: TGTGCCAGCAGCTTAGCCGGGGGGGGACTAGCGGGATCAGATACGCAGTATTTT. This codes for CASSLAGGGLAGSDTQYF. This sequence joins TRBV7-6 and TRBJ2-3; 13 bases align to TRBD2. The V gene's germline CDR1 is SGHVS and CDR2 FNYEAQ. V dropped 0 bases and J dropped 4; count of bases not matched to a gene: 7. The CDR3 consists of 18 residues.

This clone was observed once. The rearrangement links TRBV6-4 to TRBJ2-7; the D gene is possibly TRBD2 (6 bases). Trimming cost V 2 bases and J 1 base, with 15 bases left between them. CDR3 size: 16 residues. Germline loops: CDR1 MRHNA, CDR2 SNTAGT. CDR3 protein: CASSDLTSGGSYEQYF. CDR3 in DNA: TGTGCCAGCAGTGACCTGACTAGTGGAGGATCCTACGAGCAGTACTTC.

The chain joins TRBV5-1 to TRBJ1-2, with D perhaps matching TRBD1 (6 bases). V gave up 3 bases and J gave up 1 base, with 13 bases separating them. The germline CDR1 and CDR2 sequences are SGHRS and YFSETQ. The CDR3 totals 15 residues. The CDR3 is CASSWGLGGNYGYTF. The DNA for the CDR3 is TGCGCCAGCAGCTGGGGGTTAGGGGGTAACTATGGCTACACCTTC.

This clone was picked up a small number of times. The CDR3, as DNA: TGCGCCAGCAGCCAAGTGCCAGGGGATAGCAATCAGCCCCAGCATTTT. This gives the protein CASSQVPGDSNQPQHF. The chain is built from TRBV4-1 and TRBJ1-5; tentative D call: TRBD1 (6 bases). The CDR3 spans 16 residues. With 1 base removed from V and 0 bases from J, the gap between germline ends came to 10 bases. Germline loops: CDR1 MGHRA, CDR2 YSYEKL.

This chain links TRBV5-6 with TRBJ1-2, with 7 bases fitting TRBD1. Trimming at V came to 1 base and at J to 2 bases, leaving 5 bases not matched to a gene. This CDR3 has 15 amino acids. Germline assignment: CDR1 SGHDT and CDR2 YYEEEE. In DNA, the CDR3 is TGTGCCAGCAGCTTGTCCAGGGGGTCGAACTATGGCTACACCTTC. Its protein is CASSLSRGSNYGYTF. Full variable domain (missing parts from reference TRBV5-6 and TRBJ1-2): DAGVTQSPTHLIKTRGQQVTLRCSPKSGHDTVSWYQQALGQGPQFIFQYYEEEERQRGNFPDRFSGHQFPNYSSELNVNALLLGDSALYLCASSLSRGSNYGYTFGSGTRLTVV.